One sample yielded the 21 T cell receptor beta chains listed below, sequenced in a study of T cell responses to AZD1222 COVID-19 vaccine. TCRdb's copy holds only in-frame clones and misses some; the assay was immunoSEQ multiplex PCR. This sample carries about 94,000 clones, about 88% of them seen once, and the ten largest clones take roughly 15%. Sequenced material: peripheral blood, taken on day 0 of AZD1222 vaccination. The receptors originated from an adult in good health.

The chain combines TRBV6-1 with TRBJ1-2; 7 bases are shared with TRBD1. In germline, CDR1 is MNHNS, CDR2 SASEGT. The ends lost 7 bases at V and 4 bases at J; junction bases unmatched: 6. The CDR3 has 13 residues. The CDR3 DNA reads as TGTGCCAGCACCCAGGGGGGCCCCTATGGCTACACCTTC. Translated: CASTQGGPYGYTF.

The chain combines TRBV2 with TRBJ2-1; D possibly corresponds to TRBD1 (6 bases). Germline V CDR1 and CDR2: SNHLY, FYNNEI. Trimming removed 7 bases at V and 0 bases at J, with 13 bases between. CDR3 size: 15 residues. In DNA form, the CDR3 reads TGTGCCAGCATCACAGGGCTGAGCTCCTACAATGAGCAGTTCTTC. It encodes CASITGLSSYNEQFF.

The gene calls are TRBV5-1 and TRBJ2-7; TRBD1 is a possible D gene (6 bases). The V end lost 5 bases, the J end lost 0 bases, and 12 bases lay between the germline ends. The CDR3 runs 14 residues. Germline V gives CDR1 SGHRS, CDR2 YFSETQ. The CDR3 region has the DNA TGCGCCAGCAGTCAAACGGGACACTCCTACGAGCAGTACTTC. Its translation is CASSQTGHSYEQYF. Supplemented by reference TRBV5-1 and TRBJ2-7, the full variable domain reads KAGVTQTPRYLIKTRGQQVTLSCSPISGHRSVSWYQQTPGQGLQFLFEYFSETQRNKGNFPGRFSGRQFSNSRSEMNVSTLELGDSALYLCASSQTGHSYEQYFGPGTRLTVT.

V usage is TRBV9 and J usage is TRBJ1-6, with D possibly matching TRBD1 (6 bases). From germline, CDR1 is SGDLS and CDR2 YYNGEE. The CDR3 totals 15 residues. Between the trimmed V and J ends, which lost 0 bases and 13 bases, there was a span of 17 bases. The CDR3 loop is CASSVGDRRAAPLHF. The CDR3 DNA reads TGTGCCAGCAGCGTAGGCGACAGGAGGGCCGCGCCCCTCCACTTT.

The J gene is TRBJ1-2, the V gene TRBV3-1 (or the pseudogene TRBV3-2); 9 bases align to TRBD1. Germline values: CDR1 LGHDT, CDR2 YNNKEL (reference sequence). The CDR3 length is 14 residues. V lost 1 base and J lost 8; bases outside the gene matches: 5. CDR3 in amino acids: CASSQAQGARGYTF. The CDR3 DNA reads as TGTGCCAGCAGCCAAGCACAGGGGGCGCGGGGCTACACCTTC.

DNA for the CDR3: TGTGCCAGCTCACCACAGTCACGGGGGGTGGGCACTGAAGCTTTCTTT. Encoded protein: CASSPQSRGVGTEAFF. This chain joins TRBV18 and TRBJ1-1; tentatively, D is TRBD1 (5 bases). This CDR3 has 16 residues. The V and J ends lost 1 base and 4 bases respectively, with 16 bases between them. CDR1 KGHSH and CDR2 LQKENI come from the germline V gene.

The chain combines TRBV13 with TRBJ2-1; D uncertain. The CDR3 contains 10 residues. V was cut by 8 bases and J by 7 bases, with 6 bases left in between. Germline V gene lookup returns CDR1 PRHDT and CDR2 FYEKMQ (reference sequence). The DNA of the CDR3 is TGTGCCAGCGGCGGAAATGAGCAGTTCTTC. This codes for CASGGNEQFF. The full variable domain, with the rest looked up from reference TRBV13 and TRBJ2-1, is AAGVIQSPRHLIKEKRETATLKCYPIPRHDTVYWYQQGPGQDPQFLISFYEKMQSDKGSIPDRFSAQQFSDYHSELNMSSLELGDSALYFCASGGNEQFFGPGTRLTVL.

The chain recombines TRBV5-1 with TRBJ1-2; 8 bases are a match to TRBD1. Germline CDR1 is SGHRS and CDR2 is YFSETQ. CDR3 length equals 15 residues. J lost 4 bases, V lost 0 bases, and 5 bases had no gene match. CDR3 protein: CASSLDRGDTYGYTF. Here the CDR3 DNA reads TGCGCCAGCAGCTTGGACAGGGGGGATACCTATGGCTACACCTTC.

J is TRBJ2-7 and V is TRBV6-5; D not certain. This CDR3 has 13 residues. V lost 5 bases and J 2 bases, leaving 10 bases between the germline ends. Per germline, CDR1 MNHEY and CDR2 SVGAGI. The CDR3 sequence: CASSNTAPYEQYF. The DNA for the CDR3 is TGTGCCAGCAGTAACACTGCGCCCTACGAGCAGTACTTC.

The V call is TRBV11-2, the J call TRBJ2-1; D unclear. V lost 11 bases and J 7 bases, leaving 3 bases between the germline ends. Germline V gene data show CDR1 as SGHAT and CDR2 as FQNNGV. The CDR3 totals 8 residues. The CDR3 loop reads CAVNEQFF. The CDR3 region has the DNA TGTGCCGTAAATGAGCAGTTCTTC.

The chain carries TRBV7-2 and TRBJ2-5; 9 nucleotides line up with TRBD1. V lost 5 bases, J lost 5 bases, and 9 bases stayed unmatched. Germline V gives CDR1 SGHTA, CDR2 FQGNSA. The CDR3 spans 15 residues. The DNA for the CDR3 is TGTGCCAGCAGCAACCGGGACAGGGACGGCGAGACCCAGTACTTC. This translates into CASSNRDRDGETQYF.

Relative to its sample, this clone is medium-sized. The chain links TRBV28 to TRBJ2-1; TRBD2 matches at 11 bases. The CDR3 is 20 amino acids. Unmatched junction bases numbered 16, after V lost 6 bases and J lost 0 bases. The germline V gene has CDR1 MDHEN and CDR2 SYDVKM. CDR3 protein: CASSYEGTGLAESSYNEQFF. Here the CDR3 DNA reads TGTGCCAGCAGCTATGAGGGAACGGGACTAGCGGAGAGCTCCTACAATGAGCAGTTCTTC.

The chain is built from TRBV15 and TRBJ1-4; D uncertain. Germline CDR1 LNHNV, CDR2 YYDKDF (reference sequence). CDR3 size: 13 residues. V gave up 0 bases and J gave up 8 bases, with 7 bases separating them. The CDR3 sequence: CATSRERGEKLFF. DNA of the CDR3: TGTGCCACCAGCAGAGAGCGGGGAGAAAAACTGTTTTTT.

The V gene is TRBV6-2 or TRBV6-3, the J gene TRBJ1-1; maybe TRBD1 (5 bases). Between the trimmed V and J ends, which lost 5 bases and 7 bases, there was a span of 17 bases. The CDR3 has 14 residues. The germline V gene has CDR1 MNHEY and CDR2 SVGEGT. The CDR3 protein is CASSPGGGMSEAFF. The CDR3 region has the DNA TGTGCCAGCAGTCCCGGTGGGGGGATGAGTGAAGCTTTCTTT.

The genes are TRBV5-1 and TRBJ1-4; 9 nucleotides match TRBD1. The germline CDR1 and CDR2 sequences are SGHRS and YFSETQ. J gave up 4 bases and V 4 bases, and 5 bases lay outside the gene matches. The CDR3 is made up of 15 amino acids. The CDR3 bases are TGCGCCAGCAGCAAAGAGGGACAGGGTAATGAAAAACTGTTTTTT. It yields the protein CASSKEGQGNEKLFF.

The chain couples TRBV6-5 to TRBJ2-7, with D perhaps matching TRBD1 or TRBD2 (5 bases each). There are 13 residues in the CDR3. Per germline, CDR1 MNHEY and CDR2 SVGAGI. V lost 6 bases, J lost 2 bases, and 11 bases lay in between. CDR3 residues: CASRRGPTYEQYF. The CDR3 region has the DNA TGTGCCAGCAGAAGGGGACCAACCTACGAGCAGTACTTC.

This clone was counted once. The V call is TRBV6-5, the J call TRBJ1-1; D is uncertain. CDR1 is MNHEY, CDR2 SVGAGI, per germline. The V end was cut by 7 bases, the J end by 1 base, with 4 bases between. The CDR3 sequence is 11 residues long. CDR3 region: CASTPNTEAFF. For the CDR3, the DNA is TGTGCCAGCACCCCGAACACTGAAGCTTTCTTT.

This clone was seen more than once but under ten times. The gene calls are TRBV19 and TRBJ1-1; perhaps TRBD1 as D (6 bases). CDR1 is LNHDA, CDR2 SQIVND, per germline (reference sequence). The V end was cut by 4 bases, the J end by 4 bases, with 13 bases between. The CDR3 covers 14 residues. CDR3 DNA sequence: TGTGCCAGTAGTAGTGGACAGTTCGTCACTGAAGCTTTCTTT. Translated, it gives CASSSGQFVTEAFF.

The genes are TRBV5-1 and TRBJ2-1, with D perhaps TRBD2 (6 bases). Trimming took off 0 bases at V and 3 bases at J, with 7 bases between the two ends. The germline CDR1 and CDR2 sequences are SGHRS and YFSETQ. The CDR3 loop spans 14 amino acids. The CDR3 reads CASSLETSYNEQFF. The CDR3 DNA sequence: TGCGCCAGCAGCTTGGAGACTAGCTACAATGAGCAGTTCTTC.

V usage is TRBV19 and J usage is TRBJ2-5; a weak D match, TRBD2 (6 bases). Trimming cost V 5 bases and J 1 base, with 11 bases left between them. The CDR3 totals 14 residues. Germline values: CDR1 LNHDA, CDR2 SQIVND (reference sequence). Here the CDR3 reads CASSWGGGQETQYF. Here the CDR3 DNA reads TGTGCCAGTAGTTGGGGAGGTGGCCAAGAGACCCAGTACTTC.

CDR3 bases: TGCGCCAGCAGCTTGATCCAGCGGGGTCTCTATGGCTACACCTTC. Protein sequence: CASSLIQRGLYGYTF. The chain recombines TRBV4-1 with TRBJ1-2; D is unclear. V dropped 5 bases and J dropped 4 bases, with 17 bases sitting between them. Germline-derived CDR1 and CDR2 are MGHRA and YSYEKL. This CDR3 region has 15 residues.